One TCR beta chain is described in this entry. Antigen: not known. Blood replicates held 0.5 ug DNA, tumor or normal breast 1.5 ug, two each. Assay: immunoSEQ multiplex PCR; the TCRdb copy retains only in-frame clones and omits some. The sample yields tens of thousands of clones, roughly 81% seen once. The data originate from a study of early stage breast cancer tumors. For the study at large: About 80% of the 16 invasive tumors were ER+, PR+ and HER2-. Each sample averaged around 9.2-fold read coverage.

This CDR3 has 13 amino acids. Germline V gene sequence: CDR1 MDHEN, CDR2 SYDVKM. With 6 bases clipped from V and 7 bases from J, the junction kept 5 bases outside the gene matches. Findings of the study overall: Unsorted bulk genomic DNA sequencing lacked pairing and functional marker data.

The TCR comes from a person between 50 and 60 years old with breast cancer. The chain uses TRBV28 and TRBJ1-4; 7 positions agree with TRBD1. Material for sequencing was blood. For the CDR3, the DNA is TGTGCCAGCAGACCCGGACAGGTTGAAAAACTGTTTTTT. Protein product: CASRPGQVEKLFF.